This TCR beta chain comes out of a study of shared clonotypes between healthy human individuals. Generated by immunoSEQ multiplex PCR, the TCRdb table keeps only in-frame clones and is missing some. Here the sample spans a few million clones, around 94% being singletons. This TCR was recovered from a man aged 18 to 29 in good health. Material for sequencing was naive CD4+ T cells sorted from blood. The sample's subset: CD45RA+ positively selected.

As DNA, the CDR3 is TGTGCCAGCAGCTTAGTAGGAGGGGGACAGGGTCTGAATCAGCCCCAGCATTTT. Its translation: CASSLVGGGQGLNQPQHF. The chain combines TRBV7-2 with TRBJ1-5; 9 nucleotides agree with TRBD1. CDR1 is SGHTA and CDR2 is FQGNSA in the germline V gene. After removal of 1 base from V and 4 bases from J, the junction contained 11 bases not matched to a gene. The CDR3 runs to 18 residues.